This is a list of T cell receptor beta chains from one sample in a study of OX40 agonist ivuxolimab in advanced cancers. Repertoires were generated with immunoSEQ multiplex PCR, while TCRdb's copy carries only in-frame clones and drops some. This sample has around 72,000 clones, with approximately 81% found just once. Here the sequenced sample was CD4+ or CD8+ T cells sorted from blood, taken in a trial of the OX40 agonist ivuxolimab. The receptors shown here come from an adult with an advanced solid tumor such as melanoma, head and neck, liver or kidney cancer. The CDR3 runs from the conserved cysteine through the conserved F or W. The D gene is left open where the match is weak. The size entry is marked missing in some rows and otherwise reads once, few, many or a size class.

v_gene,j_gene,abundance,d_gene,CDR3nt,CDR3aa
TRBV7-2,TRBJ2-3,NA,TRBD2,TGTGCCAGCAGCTTACTAGCGGGAGGTTTGAATACGCAGTATTTT,CASSLLAGGLNTQYF
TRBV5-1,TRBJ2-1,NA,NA,TGCGCCAGCAGCACCACTTTCGGGGGCCACAATGAGCAGTTCTTC,CASSTTFGGHNEQFF
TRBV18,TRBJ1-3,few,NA,TGTGCCAGCTCACCAAATGGAGGCGGGGGAAACACCATATATTTT,CASSPNGGGGNTIYF
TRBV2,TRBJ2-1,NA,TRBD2,TGTGCCAGCAACAGACTAGCGGGAGGGCCCAATGAGCAGTTCTTC,CASNRLAGGPNEQFF
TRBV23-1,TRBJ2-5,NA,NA,TGCGCCAGCAGTCAATCGATAGGCGGCCGGGGGAAACCGAGGACGGAGACCCAGTACTTC,CASSQSIGGRGKPRTETQYF
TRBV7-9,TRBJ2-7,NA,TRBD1,TGTGCCAGCAGCCAAGTGACAGGGGGGGCCTACGAGCAGTACTTC,CASSQVTGGAYEQYF
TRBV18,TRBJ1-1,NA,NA,TGTGCCAGCTCACCACGGGAAACTGAAGGGCCCATGAACACTGAAGCTTTCTTT,CASSPRETEGPMNTEAFF
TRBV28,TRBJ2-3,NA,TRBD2,TGTGCCAGCAGTCCACTAGCGGAGGAGTGGGCAGATACGCAGTATTTT,CASSPLAEEWADTQYF
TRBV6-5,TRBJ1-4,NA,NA,TGTGCCAGCAGCCCTACAGGGACTTTTGAAAAACTGTTTTTT,CASSPTGTFEKLFF
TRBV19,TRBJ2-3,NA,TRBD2,TGTGCCAGTAGTTCAACTAGCGGGAGGGGCACAGATACGCAGTATTTT,CASSSTSGRGTDTQYF
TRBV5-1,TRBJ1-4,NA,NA,TGCGCCAGCAGCTGGGTGACAGACGCAACTAATGAAAAACTGTTTTTT,CASSWVTDATNEKLFF
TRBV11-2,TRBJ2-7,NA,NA,TGTGCCAGCAGCTTACACACACCCTCCTACGAGCAGTACTTC,CASSLHTPSYEQYF
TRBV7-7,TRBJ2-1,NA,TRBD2,TGTGCTAGCAGCCAGGGACTAGCGGGAATTACTGAGCAGTTCTTC,CASSQGLAGITEQFF
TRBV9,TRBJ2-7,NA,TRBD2,TGTGCCAGCAGCGCGGGACTAGCGGGGTACGAGCAGTACTTC,CASSAGLAGYEQYF
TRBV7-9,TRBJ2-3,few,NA,TGTGCCAGCAGCCTGGACAGCCTTAGCACAGATACGCAGTATTTT,CASSLDSLSTDTQYF
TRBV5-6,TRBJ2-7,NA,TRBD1,TGTGCCAGCAGCTGGGACAGGAACTACGAGCAGTACTTC,CASSWDRNYEQYF